This T cell receptor (beta chain) was profiled in a study of T cell repertoires in cytomegalovirus infection. Trimming cost V 8 bases and J 7 bases, with 14 bases left between them. CDR3 length: 12 amino acids. In this sample, this clonotype turned up a few times. TCRdb re-derived calls from the reads in MiXCR, one entry per CDR3 protein. The repertoire holds about 680,000 distinct CDR3 sequences, with around 24% as singletons. The sequencing sample was made of CD8+ T cells from PBMCs. The chain is built from TRBV12-3 or TRBV12-4 and TRBJ1-2; D is ambiguous. This sequence was found in a human donor in good health (CMV status not recorded). Some clones in this sample may be carry-over from other donors' samples. CDR3 residues: CASSGPTPGYTF. The CDR3 DNA follows: TGTGCCAGCTCCGGGCCCACCCCTGGCTACACCTTC.